Listed here are 2 T cell receptor beta chains from one sample, sequenced in a study of lymphopenia after photon versus proton radiotherapy. The table came from immunoSEQ multiplex PCR; TCRdb's copy has only in-frame clones and leaves some out. The sample lists 35,000 to 40,000 clones; about 84% were seen once. The sequences come from peripheral blood, collected from a patient treated with photon-based radiotherapy. Every receptor here comes from a man aged 45 to 65 with gastric cancer.

The J gene is TRBJ2-5, the V gene TRBV7-2; no clear D. Trimming cost V 3 bases and J 0 bases, with 8 bases left between them. The CDR3 has 14 residues. CDR1 is SGHTA, CDR2 FQGNSA, per germline. CDR3 nucleotides: TGTGCCAGCAGCTTGAGGTCGGACCAAGAGACCCAGTACTTC. Its protein product is CASSLRSDQETQYF.

V gene TRBV7-9 combines with J gene TRBJ1-1; TRBD1 might be the D (6 bases). The V gene lost 2 bases and the J gene lost 6 bases, with 19 bases spanning the gap. Germline CDR1 SEHNR, CDR2 FQNEAQ (reference sequence). The CDR3 covers 16 residues. The DNA for the CDR3 is TGTGCCAGCAGCTTACCTTATGTGGACAGCGAATCTGAAGCTTTCTTT. Residues: CASSLPYVDSESEAFF.